These 26 T cell receptor beta chains came from one sample sequenced in a study of metastatic and nonmetastatic thyroid tumors. With MiXCR, TCRdb called clones anew from the PCR reads. Among tens of thousands of clones listed, roughly 15% were seen once. No patient received treatment before thyroid surgery. The specimen was blood. The receptors originated from a female donor with papillary thyroid cancer or a benign thyroid nodule (not recorded which). Some clones in this sample may be carry-over from other donors' samples.

Ten or more counts support this clone. This chain uses TRBV9 with TRBJ1-2; D not resolved. Trimming stripped 7 bases from V and 4 bases from J, with 5 bases between. The germline V gene encodes CDR1 SGDLS and CDR2 YYNGEE. The CDR3 is made up of 10 amino acids. The CDR3 nucleotides read TGTGCCAGCGGCGGCTATGGCTACACCTTC. Translated: CASGGYGYTF.

The chain recombines TRBV6-5 with TRBJ2-2; 11 bases are shared with TRBD1. This CDR3 is built from 17 residues. Losses at the gene ends were 4 bases for V and 6 bases for J; bases not matched to a gene: 10. The germline gives CDR1 MNHEY, CDR2 SVGAGI. The CDR3 bases are TGTGCCAGCAGTTTCCGGCCGTGGGACAGGGGGGCCGGGGAGCTGTTTTTT. It encodes CASSFRPWDRGAGELFF.

This clone occurred many times. The rearrangement joins TRBV11-2 to TRBJ1-4, with D possibly TRBD1 on 5 matching bases. CDR3 length: 14 residues. CDR1 and CDR2 (germline): SGHAT, FQNNGV. Trimming left V 4 bases short and J 10 bases short, with 16 bases between. The CDR3: CASSSPGGVGKLFF. The CDR3 bases are TGTGCCAGCAGCTCTCCTGGGGGGGTCGGAAAACTGTTTTTT.

This clone was found many times. The rearrangement links TRBV30 to TRBJ1-1; D unresolved. This CDR3 region has 13 residues. Germline V lookup: CDR1 GTSNPN, CDR2 SVGIG (reference sequence). V lost 3 bases and J 5 bases, leaving 13 bases between the germline ends. Written as DNA, the CDR3 is TGTGCCTGGAGGGAGAAGGGTCGGACTGAAGCTTTCTTT. It codes for CAWREKGRTEAFF.

This clone was seen repeatedly, ten times or more. The rearrangement uses TRBV10-3 and TRBJ2-3, with D unresolved. This CDR3 is built from 14 residues. The V gene lost 3 bases and the J gene lost 0 bases, with 7 bases spanning the gap. Germline V gives CDR1 ENHRY, CDR2 SYGVKD. The chain's CDR3 is CAISELSSTDTQYF. As DNA, the CDR3 is TGTGCCATCAGTGAATTGAGTAGCACAGATACGCAGTATTTT.

This clone was detected only a few times. V is TRBV2 and J is TRBJ2-2; 10 bases map to TRBD2. With V trimmed by 3 bases and J by 6 bases, 4 bases remained unmatched. Germline assignment: CDR1 SNHLY and CDR2 FYNNEI. The CDR3 extends over 15 amino acids. CDR3 loop: CASSDFLAGAGELFF. The CDR3 nucleotides are TGTGCCAGCAGTGACTTTCTAGCGGGAGCCGGGGAGCTGTTTTTT.

The sample holds many counts of this clone. The chain couples TRBV20-1 to TRBJ2-3; D ambiguous. The CDR3 is 16 amino acids. Germline loops: CDR1 DFQATT, CDR2 SNEGSKA (reference sequence). With 5 bases removed from V and 4 bases from J, the gap between germline ends came to 22 bases. CDR3 residues: CSAPHQLVTGADTQYF. Here the CDR3 DNA reads TGCAGTGCTCCCCACCAGTTAGTAACGGGTGCAGATACGCAGTATTTT.

In its sample, this clone was seen many times. The chain is built from TRBV7-2 and TRBJ2-5; 13 bases map to TRBD2. This CDR3 has 16 residues. Germline CDR1 reads SGHTA; CDR2 reads FQGNSA. Trimming took 4 bases from V and 4 from J; bases not matched to a gene: 6. In DNA, the CDR3 is TGTGCCAGCAGCTCCCGGACTAGCGGGAGATTAGAGACCCAGTACTTC. It specifies CASSSRTSGRLETQYF.

This clone has a count of ten or more. The chain recombines TRBV7-9 with TRBJ2-5, with D maybe TRBD1 (5 bases). The CDR3 is 14 amino acids. The V gene's germline CDR1 is SEHNR and CDR2 FQNEAQ (reference sequence). Trimming removed 3 bases at V and 2 bases at J, with 10 bases between. The CDR3: CASSFTRVQETQYF. DNA of the CDR3: TGTGCCAGCAGCTTCACCAGGGTACAAGAGACCCAGTACTTC. Complete variable domain (other parts from reference TRBV7-9 and TRBJ2-5): DTGVSQNPRHKITKRGQNVTFRCDPISEHNRLYWYRQTLGQGPEFLTYFQNEAQLEKSRLLSDRFSAERPKGSFSTLEIQRTEQGDSAMYLCASSFTRVQETQYFGPGTRLLVL.

This clone was seen only a few times. One base away lies a much larger clone, so this may be a sequencing read error. The chain uses TRBV6-1 and TRBJ2-3, with TRBD2 matching 12 bases. Germline CDR1 MNHNS, CDR2 SASEGT. This CDR3 is 15 amino acids long. After removal of 4 bases from V and 3 bases from J, the junction contained 2 bases not matched to a gene. CDR3 sequence (DNA): TGTGCCAGCAGTGTGACTAGCGGGGGTACAGATACGCAGTATTTT. Amino acids: CASSVTSGGTDTQYF.

This clone was observed many times. V and J are TRBV5-1 and TRBJ2-1; 11 positions match TRBD2. Trimming removed 4 bases from V and 3 bases from J; junction bases left unmatched: 3. CDR1 SGHRS and CDR2 YFSETQ come from the germline V gene. The length of the CDR3 is 15 residues. CDR3 loop: CASSGTSGVYNEQFF. In nucleotides, the CDR3 is TGCGCCAGCAGCGGGACTAGCGGAGTCTACAATGAGCAGTTCTTC.

This clone was detected only a few times. This is likely a read error, given that the CDR3 carries no conserved phenylalanine or tryptophan at its end. V is TRBV30 and J is TRBJ1-1, with D unclear. The V end lost 2 bases, the J end lost 0 bases, and 10 bases lay between the germline ends. CDR1 GTSNPN and CDR2 SVGIG come from the germline V gene (reference sequence). This CDR3 comprises 14 residues. For the CDR3, the DNA is TGTGCCTGGAGTAAAGGGTGTTTGAACACTGAAGCTTTCTCT. Residues: CAWSKGCLNTEAFS.

The chain uses TRBV10-2 and TRBJ2-2; D may match TRBD1 or TRBD2 (6 bases each). The CDR3 runs 13 residues. V was trimmed by 7 bases and J by 9 bases, leaving 15 bases between them. Germline CDR1 WSHSY, CDR2 SAAADI. The CDR3 reads CASKLQGGRELFF. In nucleotides, the CDR3 is TGCGCCAGCAAATTACAGGGAGGAAGGGAGCTGTTTTTT.

The V gene is TRBV20-1, the J gene TRBJ1-6; D is unclear. Germline CDR1 and CDR2: DFQATT and SNEGSKA (reference sequence). V dropped 2 bases and J dropped 7 bases, with 6 bases sitting between them. CDR3 length equals 12 residues. The CDR3 loop reads CSARSGNSPLHF. CDR3 coding DNA: TGCAGTGCTAGATCCGGAAATTCACCCCTCCACTTT.

This clone is classed as medium-sized. V usage is TRBV4-1 and J usage is TRBJ1-1; D is unresolved. The V and J ends lost 4 bases and 1 base respectively, with 13 bases between them. The CDR3 covers 15 residues. From germline, CDR1 is MGHRA and CDR2 YSYEKL. The CDR3 loop reads CASSLSGRQNTEAFF. The CDR3 DNA follows: TGCGCCAGCAGCCTTTCTGGACGGCAGAACACTGAAGCTTTCTTT.

This clone was seen at least ten times. V is TRBV28 and J is TRBJ1-4; D remains ambiguous. Trimming left V 5 bases short and J 3 bases short, with 13 bases between. CDR1 and CDR2 from the germline V gene are MDHEN and SYDVKM. The CDR3 contains 15 residues. CDR3 loop: CASSRRTAANEKLFF. The CDR3 bases are TGTGCCAGCAGTCGCCGGACGGCCGCTAATGAAAAACTGTTTTTT.

This clone was seen only a few times. At one of its ends the junction is not consistent with the germline gene, which may arise from a read error. This CDR3 is CASSLISGGAYEQHF. The DNA for the CDR3 is TGTGCCAGCAGTTTGATATCGGGAGGAGCTTACGAGCAGCACTTC. V is TRBV27 and J is TRBJ2-7, with 7 positions matching TRBD2. Germline values: CDR1 MNHEY, CDR2 SMNVEV (reference sequence). This CDR3 is built from 15 residues.

Notes on this clone: It may be a read error: a sequence one base away is much more abundant. The gene calls are TRBV10-3 and TRBJ1-5, with D uncertain. Trimming cost V 2 bases and J 3 bases, with 14 bases left between them. Germline V lookup: CDR1 ENHRY, CDR2 SYGVKD. The CDR3 has 16 residues. CDR3 loop: CAISEAGPVHNQPQHF. The DNA of the CDR3 is TGTGCCATCAGTGAGGCAGGACCGGTGCACAATCAGCCCCAGCATTTT.

In its sample, this clone is medium-sized. The CDR3 DNA reads as TGCGCCAGCAGCCAGAGACAGGGTCATGGCTACACCTTC. Translation: CASSQRQGHGYTF. The rearrangement joins TRBV5-1 to TRBJ1-2; 7 positions agree with TRBD1. Germline V CDR1 and CDR2: SGHRS, YFSETQ. J gave up 6 bases and V 4 bases, and 6 bases lay outside the gene matches. The CDR3 is 13 residues long.

This clone was counted at least ten times. Mismatch with germline at one junction end may stem from a read error. Other DNA sequences within the sample encode an identical CDR3. The chain has TRBV29-1 and TRBJ2-5; TRBD1 agrees at 8 bases. This CDR3 spans 13 amino acids. The germline V gene encodes CDR1 SQVTM and CDR2 ANQGSEA. Here the CDR3 DNA reads TGCAGCGTCGTCCAGGGGGCCGGTGAGACTCAGTACTTC. Its translation is CSVVQGAGETQYF. The whole variable domain, remainder taken from reference TRBV29-1 and TRBJ2-5, is SAVISQKPSRDICQRGTSLTIQCQVDSQVTMMFWYRQQPGQSLTLIATANQGSEATYESGFVIDKFPISRPNLTFSTLTVSNMSPEDSSIYLCSVVQGAGETQYFGPGTRLLVL.

This clone came up a few times. This rearrangement joins TRBV5-5 to TRBJ2-1; D possibly corresponds to TRBD2 (7 bases). Trimming took 5 bases from V and 7 from J, leaving 16 bases between them. Germline V gene lookup returns CDR1 SGHKS and CDR2 YYEKEE (reference sequence). The CDR3 is 14 amino acids. The DNA for the CDR3 is TGTGCCAGCAGTAGGGGGACGGGAGGTAATGAGCAGTTCTTC. Translated: CASSRGTGGNEQFF.

Ten or more counts support this clone. The chain joins TRBV7-9 to TRBJ2-3; TRBD2 agrees at 7 bases. The CDR3 length is 15 residues. Germline CDR1 is SEHNR and CDR2 is FQNEAQ (reference sequence). Unmatched junction bases numbered 11, after V lost 5 bases and J lost 6 bases. The CDR3, as DNA: TGTGCCAGCAGCCGTAACGCGGGAGCGAGGGATACGCAGTATTTT. Translating gives CASSRNAGARDTQYF. Combining the CDR3 with reference TRBV7-9 and TRBJ2-3 gives the whole variable domain DTGVSQNPRHKITKRGQNVTFRCDPISEHNRLYWYRQTLGQGPEFLTYFQNEAQLEKSRLLSDRFSAERPKGSFSTLEIQRTEQGDSAMYLCASSRNAGARDTQYFGPGTRLTVL.

Many counts were recorded for this clone. A much bigger clone sits one base away, suggesting this may be a read error. Other DNA sequences in the sample encode the same CDR3. The chain uses TRBV12-3 or TRBV12-4 and TRBJ2-2; TRBD2 matches at 14 bases. This CDR3 has 18 residues. V dropped 3 bases and J dropped 4; count of bases not matched to a gene: 7. As DNA, the CDR3 is TGTGCCAGCAGTTTGCTGGGACTAGCGGGGGAAGGCACCGGGGAGCTGTTTTTT. Its protein is CASSLLGLAGEGTGELFF.

The chain has TRBV27 and TRBJ2-3; D not certain. The CDR3 covers 15 residues. Trimming cost V 6 bases and J 2 bases, with 15 bases left between them. CDR1 MNHEY and CDR2 SMNVEV come from the germline V gene (reference sequence). CDR3 sequence: CASSPKWGFTDTQYF. The CDR3 DNA sequence: TGTGCCAGCAGCCCAAAGTGGGGATTCACAGATACGCAGTATTTT.

At least ten counts were recorded for this clone. This same CDR3 is encoded by further DNA sequences in the sample. The rearrangement joins TRBV12-3 or TRBV12-4 to TRBJ2-2; TRBD1 or TRBD2 may be the D gene (6 bases each). This CDR3 contains 16 residues. The V end was cut by 2 bases, the J end by 7 bases, with 17 bases between. In DNA, the CDR3 is TGTGCCAGCAGTTTACCCCTTGGGGGGCGGAGCGGGGAGCTGTTTTTT. It specifies CASSLPLGGRSGELFF.

The table lists this clone with many counts. J is TRBJ2-5 and V is TRBV7-2; 7 bases match TRBD2. This CDR3 region has 15 residues. Germline V gene sequence: CDR1 SGHTA, CDR2 FQGNSA. The V and J ends lost 4 bases and 5 bases, in that order; junction bases with no gene match: 10. This chain's CDR3 is CASSSDGGGTETQYF. The CDR3 region has the DNA TGTGCCAGCAGCTCCGATGGGGGGGGGACGGAGACCCAGTACTTC.